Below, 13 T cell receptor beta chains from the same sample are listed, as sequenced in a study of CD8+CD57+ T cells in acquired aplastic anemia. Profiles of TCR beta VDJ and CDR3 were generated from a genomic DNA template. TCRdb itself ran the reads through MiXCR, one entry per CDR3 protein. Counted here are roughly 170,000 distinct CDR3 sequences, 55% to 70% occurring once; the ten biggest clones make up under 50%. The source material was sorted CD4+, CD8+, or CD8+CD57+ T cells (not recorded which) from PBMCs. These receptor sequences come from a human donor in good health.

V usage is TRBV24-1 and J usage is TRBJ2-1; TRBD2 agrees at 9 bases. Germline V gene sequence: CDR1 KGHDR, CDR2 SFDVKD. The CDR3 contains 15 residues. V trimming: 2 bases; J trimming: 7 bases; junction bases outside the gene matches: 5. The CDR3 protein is CATSDSAGGQNEQFF. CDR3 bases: TGTGCCACCAGTGATTCGGCGGGAGGGCAGAATGAGCAGTTCTTC.

This chain's CDR3 is CASSQIFYEQYF. DNA of the CDR3: TGTGCCAGCAGCCAAATATTCTACGAGCAGTACTTC. The rearrangement joins TRBV7-9 to TRBJ2-7; no firm D call. This CDR3 spans 12 amino acids. V was shortened by 5 bases and J by 3 bases, with 8 bases between the two germline ends. Germline V lookup: CDR1 SEHNR, CDR2 FQNEAQ (reference sequence).

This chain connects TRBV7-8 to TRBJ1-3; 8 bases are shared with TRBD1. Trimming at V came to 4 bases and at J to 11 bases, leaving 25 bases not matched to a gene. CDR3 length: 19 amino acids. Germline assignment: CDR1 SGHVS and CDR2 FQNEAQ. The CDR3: CASSSGGAFFDHWEAPIYF. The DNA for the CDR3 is TGTGCCAGCAGCTCAGGGGGCGCTTTTTTTGATCACTGGGAGGCCCCCATATATTTT.

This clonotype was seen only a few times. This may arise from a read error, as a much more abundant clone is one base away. The CDR3 protein is CASSQPALGPYGQYF. The CDR3 DNA reads TGCGCCAGCAGCCAGCCTGCTTTGGGTCCCTACGGGCAGTACTTC. The V gene is TRBV4-3, the J gene TRBJ2-7; D gene uncertain. CDR1 is LGHNA, CDR2 YSLEER, per germline. The CDR3 spans 15 residues.

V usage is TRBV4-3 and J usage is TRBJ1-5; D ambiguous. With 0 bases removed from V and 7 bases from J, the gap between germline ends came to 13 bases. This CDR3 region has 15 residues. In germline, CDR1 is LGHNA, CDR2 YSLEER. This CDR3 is CASSQDLEVSQPQHF. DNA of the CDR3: TGCGCCAGCAGCCAAGATTTGGAAGTCAGCCAGCCCCAGCATTTT.

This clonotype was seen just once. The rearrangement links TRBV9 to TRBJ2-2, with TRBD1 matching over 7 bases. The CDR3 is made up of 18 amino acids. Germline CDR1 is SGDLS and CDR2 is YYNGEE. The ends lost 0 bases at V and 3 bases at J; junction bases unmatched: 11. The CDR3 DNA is TGTGCCAGCAGCGTAGATGGGAAGGGGACAGTTTACACCGGGGAGCTGTTTTTT. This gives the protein CASSVDGKGTVYTGELFF.

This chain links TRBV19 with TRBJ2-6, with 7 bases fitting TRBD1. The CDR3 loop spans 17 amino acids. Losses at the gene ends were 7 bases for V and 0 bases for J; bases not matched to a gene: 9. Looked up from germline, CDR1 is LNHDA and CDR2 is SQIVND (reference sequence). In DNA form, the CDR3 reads TGTGCCAGTACCGGGACAGTGTTCCTCTCTGGGGCCAACGTCCTGACTTTC. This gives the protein CASTGTVFLSGANVLTF.

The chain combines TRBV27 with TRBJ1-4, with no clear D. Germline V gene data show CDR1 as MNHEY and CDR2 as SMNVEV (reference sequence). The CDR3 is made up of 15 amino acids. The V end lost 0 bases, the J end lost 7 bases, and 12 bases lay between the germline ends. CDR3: CASSLSGSLTEKLFF. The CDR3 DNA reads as TGTGCCAGCAGTTTATCCGGAAGCCTAACTGAAAAACTGTTTTTT.

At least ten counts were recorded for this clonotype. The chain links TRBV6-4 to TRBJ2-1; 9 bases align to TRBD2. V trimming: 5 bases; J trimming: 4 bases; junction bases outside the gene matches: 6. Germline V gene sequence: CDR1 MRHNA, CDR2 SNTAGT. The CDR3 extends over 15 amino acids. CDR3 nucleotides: TGTGCCAGCAGTAGTGGCGGGGGGGAATACAATGAGCAGTTCTTC. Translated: CASSSGGGEYNEQFF.

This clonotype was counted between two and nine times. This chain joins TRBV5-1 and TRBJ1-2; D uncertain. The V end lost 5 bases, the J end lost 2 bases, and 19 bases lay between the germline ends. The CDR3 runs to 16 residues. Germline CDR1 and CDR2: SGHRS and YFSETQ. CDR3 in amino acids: CASRLGIGQTNYGYTF. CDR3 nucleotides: TGCGCCAGCAGGCTTGGAATCGGTCAGACGAACTATGGCTACACCTTC. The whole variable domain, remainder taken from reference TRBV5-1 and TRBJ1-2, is KAGVTQTPRYLIKTRGQQVTLSCSPISGHRSVSWYQQTPGQGLQFLFEYFSETQRNKGNFPGRFSGRQFSNSRSEMNVSTLELGDSALYLCASRLGIGQTNYGYTFGSGTRLTVV.

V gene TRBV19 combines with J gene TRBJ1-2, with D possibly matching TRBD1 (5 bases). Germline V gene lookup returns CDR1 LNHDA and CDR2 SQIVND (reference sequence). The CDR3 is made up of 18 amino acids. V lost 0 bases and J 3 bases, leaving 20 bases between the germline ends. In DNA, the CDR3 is TGTGCCAGTAGTATAGATTCGGCAGGGTCGAGGGTTGACTATGGCTACACCTTC. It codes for CASSIDSAGSRVDYGYTF.

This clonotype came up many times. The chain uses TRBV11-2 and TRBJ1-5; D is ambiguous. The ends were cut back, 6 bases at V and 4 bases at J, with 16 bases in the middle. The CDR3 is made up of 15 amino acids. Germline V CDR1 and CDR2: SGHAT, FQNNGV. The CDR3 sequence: CASSPTDGGNQPQHF. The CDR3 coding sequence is TGTGCCAGCAGTCCAACAGATGGTGGGAATCAGCCCCAGCATTTT. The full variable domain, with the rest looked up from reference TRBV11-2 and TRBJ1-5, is EAGVAQSPRYKIIEKRQSVAFWCNPISGHATLYWYQQILGQGPKLLIQFQNNGVVDDSQLPKDRFSAERLKGVDSTLKIQPAKLEDSAVYLCASSPTDGGNQPQHFGDGTRLSIL.

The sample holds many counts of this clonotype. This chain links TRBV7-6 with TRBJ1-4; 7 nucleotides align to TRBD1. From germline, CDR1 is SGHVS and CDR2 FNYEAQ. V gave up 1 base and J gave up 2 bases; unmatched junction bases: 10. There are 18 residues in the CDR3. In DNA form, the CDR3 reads TGTGCCAGCAGCTTAGGTCCGACAGGGCGAAACACTAATGAAAAACTGTTTTTT. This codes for CASSLGPTGRNTNEKLFF. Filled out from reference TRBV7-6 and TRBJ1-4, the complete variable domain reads GAGVSQSPRYKVTKRGQDVALRCDPISGHVSLYWYRQALGQGPEFLTYFNYEAQQDKSGLPNDRFSAERPEGSISTLTIQRTEQRDSAMYRCASSLGPTGRNTNEKLFFGSGTQLSVL.